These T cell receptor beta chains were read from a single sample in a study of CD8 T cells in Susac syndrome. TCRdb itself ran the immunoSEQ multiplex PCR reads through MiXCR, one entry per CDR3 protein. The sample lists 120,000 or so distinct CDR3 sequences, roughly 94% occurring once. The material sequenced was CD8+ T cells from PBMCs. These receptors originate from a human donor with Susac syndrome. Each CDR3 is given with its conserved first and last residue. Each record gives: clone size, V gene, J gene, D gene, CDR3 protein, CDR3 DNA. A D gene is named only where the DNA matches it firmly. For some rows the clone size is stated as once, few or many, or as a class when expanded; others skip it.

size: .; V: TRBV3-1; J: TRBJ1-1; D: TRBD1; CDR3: CASSLRKQGHAEAFF; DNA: TGTGCCAGCAGCCTCCGAAAACAGGGGCATGCTGAAGCTTTCTTT
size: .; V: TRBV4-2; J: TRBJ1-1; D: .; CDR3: CASSQENSEAFF; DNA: TGTGCCAGCAGCCAAGAAAACAGTGAAGCTTTCTTT
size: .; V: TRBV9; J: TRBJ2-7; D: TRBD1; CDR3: CASSPGTGVHEQYF; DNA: TGTGCCAGCAGCCCCGGGACAGGGGTACACGAGCAGTACTTC
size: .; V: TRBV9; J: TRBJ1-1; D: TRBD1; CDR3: CASSYQGAPEAFF; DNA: TGTGCCAGCAGCTACCAGGGGGCTCCTGAAGCTTTCTTT
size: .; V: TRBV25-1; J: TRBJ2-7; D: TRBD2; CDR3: CASSEREGREIYYEQYF; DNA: TGTGCCAGCAGTGAACGGGAGGGACGGGAGATTTACTACGAGCAGTACTTC
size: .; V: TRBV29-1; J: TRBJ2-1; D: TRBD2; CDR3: CSVGGTLRGGNEQFF; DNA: TGCAGCGTGGGGGGTACCCTTCGCGGGGGCAATGAGCAGTTCTTC
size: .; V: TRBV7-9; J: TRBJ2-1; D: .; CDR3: CASSSVRGNEQFF; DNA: TGTGCCAGCAGCTCGGTAAGGGGTAATGAGCAGTTCTTC
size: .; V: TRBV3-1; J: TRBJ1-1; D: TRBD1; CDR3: CASSLTPGGWNTEAFF; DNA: TGTGCCAGCAGCCTCACGCCAGGGGGCTGGAACACTGAAGCTTTCTTT
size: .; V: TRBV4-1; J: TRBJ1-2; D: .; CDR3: CASSQGEQGWYGYTF; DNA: TGCGCCAGCAGCCAAGGAGAACAGGGTTGGTATGGCTACACCTTC
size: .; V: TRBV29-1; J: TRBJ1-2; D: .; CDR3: CSVEPDGTLYGYTF; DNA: TGCAGCGTTGAGCCGGACGGGACCCTCTATGGCTACACCTTC
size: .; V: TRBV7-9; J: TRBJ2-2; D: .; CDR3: CATRDDGELFF; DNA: TGTGCCACCCGAGATGACGGGGAGCTGTTTTTT
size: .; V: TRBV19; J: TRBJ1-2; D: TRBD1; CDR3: CAVRGPASGGYTF; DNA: TGTGCGGTGAGGGGGCCTGCTTCGGGCGGCTACACCTTC
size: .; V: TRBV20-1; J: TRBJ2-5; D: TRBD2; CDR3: CSARGLAGGPIQETQYF; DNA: TGCAGTGCCAGAGGCCTAGCGGGGGGGCCGATCCAAGAGACCCAGTACTTC
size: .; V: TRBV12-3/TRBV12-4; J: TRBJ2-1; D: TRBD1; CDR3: CASSYRTGDNEQFF; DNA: TGTGCCAGCAGTTACCGGACAGGGGACAATGAGCAGTTCTTC
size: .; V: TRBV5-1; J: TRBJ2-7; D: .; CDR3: CASSLEGGHRLGQYF; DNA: TGCGCCAGCAGCTTGGAAGGGGGACACAGACTCGGGCAGTACTTC
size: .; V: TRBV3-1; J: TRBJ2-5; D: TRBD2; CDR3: CASSRLAGGQETQYF; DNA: TGTGCCAGCAGCCGACTAGCGGGGGGACAAGAGACCCAGTACTTC
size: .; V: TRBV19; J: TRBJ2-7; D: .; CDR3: CASSITGTYEQYF; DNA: TGTGCCAGTAGTATCACAGGGACCTACGAGCAGTACTTC
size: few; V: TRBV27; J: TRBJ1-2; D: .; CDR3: CASSLSTGLPGYTF; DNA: TGTGCCAGCAGTTTGTCGACAGGTCTGCCTGGCTACACCTTC
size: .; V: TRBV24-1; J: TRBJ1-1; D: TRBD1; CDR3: CATSESGQGKNTEAFF; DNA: TGTGCCACCAGTGAATCGGGACAGGGAAAGAACACTGAAGCTTTCTTT
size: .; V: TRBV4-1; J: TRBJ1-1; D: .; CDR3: CASSQFVSNTEAFF; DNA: TGCGCCAGCAGCCAATTTGTGTCGAACACTGAAGCTTTCTTT
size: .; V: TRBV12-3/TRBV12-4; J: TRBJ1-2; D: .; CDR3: CASSLNRDGYTF; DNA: TGTGCCAGCAGCCTCAACAGGGATGGCTACACCTTC
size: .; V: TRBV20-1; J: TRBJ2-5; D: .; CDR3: CSAKTRGETQYF; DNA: TGCAGTGCAAAGACGCGGGGAGAGACCCAGTACTTC
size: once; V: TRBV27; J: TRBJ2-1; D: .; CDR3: CASSLIGGYNEQFF; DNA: TGTGCCAGCAGTTTAATCGGGGGATACAATGAGCAGTTCTTC
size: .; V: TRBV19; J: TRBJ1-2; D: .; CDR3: CASSVWTETLIGYTF; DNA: TGTGCCAGTAGTGTTTGGACAGAGACCCTAATCGGCTACACCTTC
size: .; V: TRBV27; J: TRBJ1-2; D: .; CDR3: CASRGTSVAYGYTF; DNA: TGTGCCAGCAGGGGGACGAGCGTAGCCTATGGCTACACCTTC
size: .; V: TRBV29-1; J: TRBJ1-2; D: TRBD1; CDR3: CSIRQGANGYTF; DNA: TGCAGCATTAGACAGGGGGCCAATGGCTACACCTTC
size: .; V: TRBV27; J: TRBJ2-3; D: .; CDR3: CASSERAYTDTQYF; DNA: TGTGCCAGCAGCGAGCGGGCGTACACAGATACGCAGTATTTT
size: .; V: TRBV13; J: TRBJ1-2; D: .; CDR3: CASSSPGAPGGYTF; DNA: TGTGCCAGCAGCAGCCCCGGGGCGCCGGGTGGCTACACCTTC
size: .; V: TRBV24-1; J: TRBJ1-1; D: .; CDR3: CATRGGYADTEAFF; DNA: TGTGCCACCCGAGGGGGGTACGCCGACACTGAAGCTTTCTTT
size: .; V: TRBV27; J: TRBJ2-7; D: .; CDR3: CASSLGLSYEQYF; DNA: TGTGCCAGTAGTCTGGGCTTGTCCTACGAGCAGTACTTC
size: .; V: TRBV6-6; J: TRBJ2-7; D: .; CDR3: CASSYSSYEQYF; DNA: TGTGCCAGCAGTTATTCCTCCTACGAGCAGTACTTC
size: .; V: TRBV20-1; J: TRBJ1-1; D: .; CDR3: CSARATPQGEAFF; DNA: TGCAGTGCTAGAGCTACCCCCCAGGGTGAAGCTTTCTTT
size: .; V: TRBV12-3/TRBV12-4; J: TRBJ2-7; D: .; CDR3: CASRLSGSEQYF; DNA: TGTGCCAGCAGATTGTCGGGGAGCGAGCAGTACTTC
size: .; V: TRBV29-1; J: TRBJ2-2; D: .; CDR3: CSAAGSTGELFF; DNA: TGCAGCGCCGCAGGTAGCACCGGGGAGCTGTTTTTT
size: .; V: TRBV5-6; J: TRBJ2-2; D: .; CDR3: CASSSLRAGELFF; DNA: TGTGCCAGCAGCTCCCTCAGGGCCGGGGAGCTGTTTTTT
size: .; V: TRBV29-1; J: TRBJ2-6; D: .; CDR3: CTPCSGANVLTF; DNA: TGCACCCCCTGTTCTGGGGCCAACGTCCTGACTTTC
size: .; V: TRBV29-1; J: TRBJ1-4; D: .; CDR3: CSGGTREKLFF; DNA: TGCAGCGGGGGGACACGTGAAAAACTGTTTTTT
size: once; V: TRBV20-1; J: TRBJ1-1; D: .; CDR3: CSAGYESTEAFF; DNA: TGCAGTGCTGGATATGAGAGCACTGAAGCTTTCTTT
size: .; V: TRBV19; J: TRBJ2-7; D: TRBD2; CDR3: CASSATGGEFYEQYF; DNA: TGTGCCAGCTCAGCCACGGGGGGGGAATTCTACGAGCAGTACTTC
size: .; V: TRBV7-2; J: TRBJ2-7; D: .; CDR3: CASSLVGGQYF; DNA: TGTGCCAGCAGCTTAGTGGGGGGGCAGTACTTC
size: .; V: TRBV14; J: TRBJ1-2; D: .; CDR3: CASSQETGSMYGYTF; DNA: TGTGCCAGCAGCCAAGAAACGGGCAGCATGTATGGCTACACCTTC
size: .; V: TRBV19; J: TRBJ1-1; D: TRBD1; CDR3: CASSFGTGLNTEAFF; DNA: TGTGCCAGTAGTTTTGGGACAGGGCTGAACACTGAAGCTTTCTTT
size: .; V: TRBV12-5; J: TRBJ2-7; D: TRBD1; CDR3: CASGPGTGKPYEQYF; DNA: TGTGCTAGTGGCCCCGGGACAGGGAAGCCCTACGAGCAGTACTTC
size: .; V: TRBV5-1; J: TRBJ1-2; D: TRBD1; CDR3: CASSDLRDSYGYTF; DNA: TGCGCCAGTAGTGACCTCCGGGACAGCTATGGCTACACCTTC
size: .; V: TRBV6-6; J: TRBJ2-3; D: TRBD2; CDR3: CASSLTRGGLGDTQYF; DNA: TGTGCCAGCAGTTTGACCCGGGGGGGCCTCGGAGATACGCAGTATTTT
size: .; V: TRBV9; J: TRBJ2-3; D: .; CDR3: CASSVVSQDTQYF; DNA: TGTGCCAGCAGCGTAGTGTCACAGGATACGCAGTATTTT
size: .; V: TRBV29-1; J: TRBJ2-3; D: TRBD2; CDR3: CSVATSGGGSTDTQYF; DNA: TGCAGCGTTGCGACTAGCGGGGGCGGTAGCACAGATACGCAGTATTTT
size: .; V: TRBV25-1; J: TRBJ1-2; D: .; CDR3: CASSESGAYGYTF; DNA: TGTGCCAGCAGTGAATCAGGGGCCTATGGCTACACCTTC